This TCR beta chain is from a study of shared clonotypes between healthy human individuals. Findings and limits, study-wide: The small donor group covered limited genetic and exposure diversity.

Each sample came from a Caucasian adult donor living in Nashville, Tennessee. As concerns this clone: Its target is unknown.

Profiling relied on immunoSEQ multiplex PCR, and the TCRdb table lists in-frame clones only, not all of them. The table shows fewer than 600,000 clones, with roughly 77% occurring only once. Material for sequencing was PBMCs. The origin of this receptor is a woman aged 40 to 50 in good health. Some clones in this sample may be carry-over from other donors' samples.

CDR3 protein: CAWSLSGVPYGYTF. For the CDR3, the DNA is TGTGCCTGGAGTTTGAGTGGGGTTCCCTATGGCTACACCTTC. V gene TRBV30 combines with J gene TRBJ1-2; D is unclear. Per the germline V gene, CDR1 is GTSNPN and CDR2 is SVGIG (reference sequence). There are 14 residues in the CDR3. The V gene lost 2 bases and the J gene lost 4 bases, with 14 bases spanning the gap.